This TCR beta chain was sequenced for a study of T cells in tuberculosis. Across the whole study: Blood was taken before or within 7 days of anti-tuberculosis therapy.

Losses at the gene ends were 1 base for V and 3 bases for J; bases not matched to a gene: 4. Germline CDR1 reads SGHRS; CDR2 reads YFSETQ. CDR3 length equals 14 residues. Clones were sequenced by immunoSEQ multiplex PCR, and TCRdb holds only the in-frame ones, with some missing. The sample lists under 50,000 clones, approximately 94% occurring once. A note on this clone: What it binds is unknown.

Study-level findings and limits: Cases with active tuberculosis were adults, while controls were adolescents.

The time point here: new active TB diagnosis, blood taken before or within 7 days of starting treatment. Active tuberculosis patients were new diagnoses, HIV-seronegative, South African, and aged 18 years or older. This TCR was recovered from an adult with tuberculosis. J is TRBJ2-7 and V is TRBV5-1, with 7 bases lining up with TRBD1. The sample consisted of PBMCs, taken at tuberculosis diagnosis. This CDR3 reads CASSLTGEHYEQYF. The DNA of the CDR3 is TGCGCCAGCAGCTTGACAGGGGAGCACTACGAGCAGTACTTC.